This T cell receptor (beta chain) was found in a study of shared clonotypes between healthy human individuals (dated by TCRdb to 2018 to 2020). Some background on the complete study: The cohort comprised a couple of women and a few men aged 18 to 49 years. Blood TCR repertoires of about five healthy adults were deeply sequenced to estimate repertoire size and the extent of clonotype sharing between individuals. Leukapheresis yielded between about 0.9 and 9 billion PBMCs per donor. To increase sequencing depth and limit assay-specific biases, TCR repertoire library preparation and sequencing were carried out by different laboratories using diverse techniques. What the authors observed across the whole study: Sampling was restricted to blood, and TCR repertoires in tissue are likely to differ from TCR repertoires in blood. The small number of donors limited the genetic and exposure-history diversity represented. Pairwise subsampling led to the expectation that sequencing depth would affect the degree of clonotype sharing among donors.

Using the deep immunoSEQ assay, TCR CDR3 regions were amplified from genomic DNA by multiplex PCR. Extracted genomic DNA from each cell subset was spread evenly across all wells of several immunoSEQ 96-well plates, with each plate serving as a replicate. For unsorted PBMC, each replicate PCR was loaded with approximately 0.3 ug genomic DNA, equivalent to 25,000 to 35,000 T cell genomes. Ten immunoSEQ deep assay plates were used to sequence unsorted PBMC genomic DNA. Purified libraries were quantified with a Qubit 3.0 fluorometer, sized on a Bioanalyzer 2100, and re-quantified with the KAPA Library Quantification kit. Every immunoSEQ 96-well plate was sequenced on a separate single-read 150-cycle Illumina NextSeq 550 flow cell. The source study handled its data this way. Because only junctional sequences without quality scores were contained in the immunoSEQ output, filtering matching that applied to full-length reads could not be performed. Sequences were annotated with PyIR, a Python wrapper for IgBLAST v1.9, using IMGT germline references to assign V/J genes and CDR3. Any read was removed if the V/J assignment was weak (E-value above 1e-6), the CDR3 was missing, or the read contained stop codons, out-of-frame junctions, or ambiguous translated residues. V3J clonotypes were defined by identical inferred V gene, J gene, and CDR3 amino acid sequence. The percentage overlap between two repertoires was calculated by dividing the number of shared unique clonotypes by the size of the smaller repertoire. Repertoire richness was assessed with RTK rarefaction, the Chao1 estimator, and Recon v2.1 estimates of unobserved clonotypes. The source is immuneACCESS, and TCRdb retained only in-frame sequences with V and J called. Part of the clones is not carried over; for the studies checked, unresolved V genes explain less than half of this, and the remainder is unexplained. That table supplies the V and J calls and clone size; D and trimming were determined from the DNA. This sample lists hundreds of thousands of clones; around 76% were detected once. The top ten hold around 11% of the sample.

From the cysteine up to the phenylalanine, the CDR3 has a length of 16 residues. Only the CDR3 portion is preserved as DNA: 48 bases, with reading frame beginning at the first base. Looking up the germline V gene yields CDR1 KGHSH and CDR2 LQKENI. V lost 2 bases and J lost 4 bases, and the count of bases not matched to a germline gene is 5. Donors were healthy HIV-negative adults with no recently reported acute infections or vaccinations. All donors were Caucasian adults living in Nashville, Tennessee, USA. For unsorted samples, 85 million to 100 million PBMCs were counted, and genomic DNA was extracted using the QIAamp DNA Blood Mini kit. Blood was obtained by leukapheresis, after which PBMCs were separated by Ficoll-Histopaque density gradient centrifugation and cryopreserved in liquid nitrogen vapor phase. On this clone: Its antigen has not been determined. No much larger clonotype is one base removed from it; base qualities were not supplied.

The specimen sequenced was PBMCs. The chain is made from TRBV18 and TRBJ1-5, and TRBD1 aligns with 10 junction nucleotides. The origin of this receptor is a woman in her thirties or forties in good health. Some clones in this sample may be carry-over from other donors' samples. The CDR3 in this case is CASSPTTGQGNQPQHF. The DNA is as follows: TGTGCCAGCTCACCAACGACGGGACAGGGGAATCAGCCCCAGCATTTT.